The 9 T cell receptor beta chains below all came from one sample that was sequenced in a study of T-cell memory formation after mild COVID-19. Using its own MiXCR run on the 5' RACE reads, TCRdb lists one record per CDR3 protein. The profile shows approximately 400,000 distinct CDR3 sequences, about a sixth of them singletons. Sequences were obtained from PBMCs or a T cell subset sorted from them (not recorded which). These TCRs come from a man between 18 and 35 years old who had mild COVID-19 (a few samples of this study predate the infection). Cell type and time point are not known.

A few counts support this clonotype. This rearrangement joins TRBV4-2 to TRBJ2-7, with a tentative D call TRBD1 (6 bases). The V gene lost 0 bases and the J gene lost 2 bases, with 17 bases spanning the gap. The CDR3 sequence is 17 residues long. Germline-derived CDR1 and CDR2 are LGHNA and YNFKEQ. Here the CDR3 reads CASSQEWQGPSTYEQYF. The CDR3 bases are TGTGCCAGCAGCCAAGAATGGCAGGGGCCAAGCACCTACGAGCAGTACTTC.

The gene calls are TRBV5-1 and TRBJ2-3, with D possibly matching TRBD2 (5 bases). Germline V gene sequence: CDR1 SGHRS, CDR2 YFSETQ. Trimming stripped 4 bases from V and 3 bases from J, with 18 bases between. The CDR3 is made up of 16 amino acids. The CDR3 DNA is TGCGCCAGCAGCCGAATGCTCACGGGGATAACAGATACGCAGTATTTT. Its translation is CASSRMLTGITDTQYF.

The chain couples TRBV7-3 to TRBJ2-7; D is unresolved. The CDR3 totals 15 residues. Deletions cut 5 bases from V and 4 bases from J, with 18 bases between. Germline V gives CDR1 SGHTA, CDR2 FQGTGA. CDR3 loop: CASSTYSLASYEQYF. CDR3 sequence (DNA): TGTGCCAGCAGCACATACAGCCTGGCCTCGTACGAGCAGTACTTC.

This clonotype was picked up a small number of times. V and J are TRBV7-9 and TRBJ2-3; TRBD2 is a possible D gene (6 bases). Germline lookup yields CDR1 SEHNR and CDR2 FQNEAQ (reference sequence). The CDR3 totals 16 residues. V was cut by 4 bases and J by 2 bases, with 16 bases left in between. This CDR3 reads CASSSETSSNTDTQYF. The CDR3 bases are TGTGCCAGCAGCTCTGAGACTAGTTCCAACACAGATACGCAGTATTTT.

A few counts support this clonotype. V is TRBV7-2 and J is TRBJ1-1; 7 positions match TRBD1. Germline CDR1 is SGHTA and CDR2 is FQGNSA. The V and J ends lost 8 bases and 1 base, in that order; junction bases with no gene match: 7. CDR3 size: 14 residues. This chain's CDR3 is CASGRDRKNTEAFF. For the CDR3, the DNA is TGTGCCAGCGGACGGGACAGAAAGAACACTGAAGCTTTCTTT.

This clonotype appeared a few times. The CDR3 spells CASSRAGALGTDTQYF. CDR3 nucleotides: TGTGCCAGCAGCCGAGCGGGGGCCCTGGGGACAGATACGCAGTATTTT. V and J are TRBV6-5 and TRBJ2-3; 8 nucleotides match TRBD2. V was pared by 6 bases and J by 3 bases, with 11 bases of the junction left unmatched. The CDR3 loop spans 16 amino acids. Germline lookup yields CDR1 MNHEY and CDR2 SVGAGI.

This sequence joins TRBV28 and TRBJ1-5; perhaps TRBD1 as D (6 bases). In germline, CDR1 is MDHEN, CDR2 SYDVKM. This CDR3 contains 14 residues. Trimming took 3 bases from V and 6 from J, leaving 12 bases between them. The CDR3 sequence is CASSFVGAVQPQHF. The CDR3 DNA reads as TGTGCCAGCAGTTTCGTGGGGGCCGTTCAGCCCCAGCATTTT.

The chain joins TRBV2 to TRBJ2-3, with D maybe TRBD2 (7 bases). The germline V gene has CDR1 SNHLY and CDR2 FYNNEI. This CDR3 region has 14 residues. V was pared by 6 bases and J by 6 bases, with 16 bases between. The CDR3 sequence is CASRLGGGADTQYF. The CDR3 region has the DNA TGTGCCAGCAGACTAGGAGGGGGGGCGGATACGCAGTATTTT.

This clonotype was counted only a few times. The gene calls are TRBV9 and TRBJ2-1; 8 bases are shared with TRBD2. Germline CDR1 SGDLS, CDR2 YYNGEE. Germline trimming cut 0 bases from V and 5 bases from J; bases unmatched to any gene: 1. This CDR3 has 14 amino acids. The CDR3 nucleotides read TGTGCCAGCAGCGTAGACGGGGGGGACAATGAGCAGTTCTTC. Translation: CASSVDGGDNEQFF.